A single sample is the source of the 9 T cell receptor beta chains below, sequenced in a study of Graves' ophthalmopathy and Graves' hyperthyroidism. TCR beta CDR3 amplification used RNA transcripts. The workflow started with a first-round RT-PCR run with HTBI primers and then moved on to a second-round multiplex PCR. TCRdb re-derived calls from the multiplex PCR reads in MiXCR, one entry per CDR3 protein. The data contain 400,000 or so distinct CDR3 sequences, 15% of them seen just once; the ten biggest clones take up approximately 7%. The sequenced sample consisted of peripheral blood. Receptor source: a young woman with stable Graves' hyperthyroidism.

This clonotype occurred many times. This sequence joins TRBV7-9 and TRBJ1-1; a possible D gene is TRBD1 (6 bases). Germline lookup yields CDR1 SEHNR and CDR2 FQNEAQ (reference sequence). V shed 6 bases and J shed 1 base, with 18 bases lying between them. The CDR3 has 16 amino acids. CDR3 region: CASSPTQGFGNTEAFF. The CDR3 DNA reads TGTGCCAGCAGTCCTACTCAGGGGTTCGGGAACACTGAAGCTTTCTTT. Full variable domain (remainder filled in from reference TRBV7-9 and TRBJ1-1): DTGVSQNPRHKITKRGQNVTFRCDPISEHNRLYWYRQTLGQGPEFLTYFQNEAQLEKSRLLSDRFSAERPKGSFSTLEIQRTEQGDSAMYLCASSPTQGFGNTEAFFGQGTRLTVV.

This clonotype was detected many times. The gene calls are TRBV19 and TRBJ1-2; D remains ambiguous. This CDR3 has 13 residues. Germline V gene data show CDR1 as LNHDA and CDR2 as SQIVND (reference sequence). V was clipped by 0 bases and J by 4 bases, with 6 bases between them. The CDR3 region has the DNA TGTGCCAGTAGTATAGAGAGCGGCTATGGCTACACCTTC. Its protein is CASSIESGYGYTF.

There are many counts of this clonotype. The chain is built from TRBV27 and TRBJ1-6, with no clear D. This CDR3 contains 15 residues. CDR1 is MNHEY and CDR2 is SMNVEV in the germline V gene (reference sequence). V lost 5 bases and J lost 5, with 13 bases in between. The CDR3 coding sequence is TGTGCCAGCAGTGCGAGGACGAACAATAATTCACCCCTCCACTTT. As protein: CASSARTNNNSPLHF.

V usage is TRBV20-1 and J usage is TRBJ2-7, with TRBD2 matching 7 bases. Germline V gene data show CDR1 as DFQATT and CDR2 as SNEGSKA (reference sequence). V gave up 4 bases and J gave up 6 bases; unmatched junction bases: 9. The CDR3 is 13 amino acids. The CDR3 sequence: CSAIRRELSEQYF. DNA of the CDR3: TGCAGTGCTATTCGGCGGGAGCTTTCCGAGCAGTACTTC.

The rearrangement links TRBV11-1 to TRBJ1-5; unclear D gene. The germline gives CDR1 SGHAT, CDR2 FQDESV (reference sequence). Trimming took 5 bases from V and 5 from J, leaving 4 bases between them. The CDR3 loop spans 11 amino acids. The CDR3, as DNA: TGTGCCAGCAGCCCAGATCAGCCCCAGCATTTT. Residues: CASSPDQPQHF.

This clonotype appeared many times. The V gene is TRBV6-5, the J gene TRBJ1-3, with D possibly TRBD1 on 6 matching bases. CDR1 is MNHEY and CDR2 is SVGAGI in the germline V gene. This CDR3 contains 16 residues. V lost 2 bases and J 3 bases, leaving 14 bases between the germline ends. The CDR3 bases are TGTGCCAGCAGTTACGGTTCAGGGGCGAGTGGAAACACCATATATTTT. As protein: CASSYGSGASGNTIYF.

This clonotype was observed many times. The chain joins TRBV12-3 or TRBV12-4 to TRBJ1-1; TRBD1 might be the D (6 bases). Trimming removed 6 bases from V and 0 bases from J, with 8 bases in between. The CDR3 is made up of 13 amino acids. The DNA for the CDR3 is TGTGCCAGCAGGAGGACAGTGAACACTGAAGCTTTCTTT. This gives the protein CASRRTVNTEAFF.

This clonotype appeared a few times. The chain links TRBV12-3 or TRBV12-4 to TRBJ2-7, with 8 bases lining up with TRBD1. This CDR3 contains 14 residues. With V trimmed by 3 bases and J by 6 bases, 7 bases remained unmatched. CDR3 sequence: CASSFRDRRTEQYF. The CDR3 DNA reads as TGTGCCAGCAGTTTCCGGGACAGGCGGACCGAGCAGTACTTC.

The V gene is TRBV24-1, the J gene TRBJ1-2; D ambiguous. This CDR3 region has 14 residues. The V end was cut by 4 bases, the J end by 3 bases, with 11 bases between. Germline-derived CDR1 and CDR2 are KGHDR and SFDVKD. The CDR3 nucleotides read TGTGCCACCAGTGAGGTTGACAAGGACTATGGCTACACCTTC. Translating it yields CATSEVDKDYGYTF.